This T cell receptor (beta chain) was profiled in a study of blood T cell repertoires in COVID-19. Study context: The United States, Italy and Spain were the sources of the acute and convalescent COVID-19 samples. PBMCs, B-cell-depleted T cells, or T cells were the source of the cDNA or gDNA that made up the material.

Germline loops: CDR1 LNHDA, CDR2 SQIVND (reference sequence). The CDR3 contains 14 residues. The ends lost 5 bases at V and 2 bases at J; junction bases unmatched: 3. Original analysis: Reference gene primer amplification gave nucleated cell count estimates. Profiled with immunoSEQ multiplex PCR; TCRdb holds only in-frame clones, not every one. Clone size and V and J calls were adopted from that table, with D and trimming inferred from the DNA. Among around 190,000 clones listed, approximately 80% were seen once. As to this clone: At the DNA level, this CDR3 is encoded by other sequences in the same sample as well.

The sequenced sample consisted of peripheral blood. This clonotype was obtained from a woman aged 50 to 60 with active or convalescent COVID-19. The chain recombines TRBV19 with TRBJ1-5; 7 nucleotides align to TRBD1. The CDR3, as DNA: TGTGCCAGTAGTCTAGGACAGGGCAATCAGCCCCAGCATTTT. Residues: CASSLGQGNQPQHF.